Listed below are T cell receptor beta chains from one sample, sequenced in a study of T cell clonotyping in hematopoietic cell transplantation. Profiling relied on immunoSEQ multiplex PCR, and the TCRdb table lists in-frame clones only, not all of them. The table includes roughly 44,000 clones, around 85% detected once. This material consisted of peripheral blood mononuclear cells, taken before stem cell transplant. These receptors all stem from a man aged 55 to 70 with acute myeloid leukemia. Some clones in this sample may be carry-over from other donors' samples. The conserved cysteine and the conserved F or W are not part of the CDR3 here. A D gene is named only where the DNA matches it firmly.

V: TRBV6-5; D: TRBD1; CDR3: ASRRTGLNYGYT
V: TRBV5-1; D: TRBD1; CDR3: ASSQTGGNTEAF
V: TRBV27; D: .; CDR3: ASSLSAGISAYGYT
V: TRBV2; D: TRBD1; CDR3: ASSGTGPDTQY
V: TRBV28; D: TRBD1; CDR3: ASSLTGAQETQY
V: TRBV21-1; D: .; CDR3: ASSKLSLVNTEAF
V: TRBV6-6; D: .; CDR3: ASSGDTQY
V: TRBV9; D: .; CDR3: ASSVAGAFGNTIY
V: TRBV28; D: .; CDR3: ASSRGAGAGETQY
V: TRBV4-3; D: TRBD2; CDR3: ASSQDSGLAGGYEQY
V: TRBV7-2; D: TRBD2; CDR3: ASSLGGTSGGGEQY
V: TRBV4-2; D: TRBD1; CDR3: ASSQSHGQGAHTEAF
V: TRBV14; D: .; CDR3: ASSRTDTDTQY
V: TRBV5-1; D: .; CDR3: ASSLEGVRGHT
V: TRBV11-3; D: TRBD1; CDR3: ASSQRGTDEQY
V: TRBV18; D: TRBD1; CDR3: ASWTGRNTGELF
V: TRBV13; D: TRBD1; CDR3: ASARDRDSPLH
V: TRBV6-4; D: .; CDR3: ASWGWADGYT
V: TRBV28; D: .; CDR3: ASSPSHHYEQY
V: TRBV29-1; D: TRBD2; CDR3: SVTGLAGGRYNEQF
V: TRBV4-3; D: TRBD1; CDR3: ASRRSAQGAGGYT
V: TRBV25-1; D: .; CDR3: ASSEHGAPTDTQY
V: TRBV5-4; D: .; CDR3: ASSVRQLRDTQY
V: TRBV6-5; D: TRBD2; CDR3: ASSYAGGLY
V: TRBV4-3; D: TRBD1; CDR3: ASSLGTGGGYEQY
V: TRBV9; D: .; CDR3: ASSVAGSNQPQH